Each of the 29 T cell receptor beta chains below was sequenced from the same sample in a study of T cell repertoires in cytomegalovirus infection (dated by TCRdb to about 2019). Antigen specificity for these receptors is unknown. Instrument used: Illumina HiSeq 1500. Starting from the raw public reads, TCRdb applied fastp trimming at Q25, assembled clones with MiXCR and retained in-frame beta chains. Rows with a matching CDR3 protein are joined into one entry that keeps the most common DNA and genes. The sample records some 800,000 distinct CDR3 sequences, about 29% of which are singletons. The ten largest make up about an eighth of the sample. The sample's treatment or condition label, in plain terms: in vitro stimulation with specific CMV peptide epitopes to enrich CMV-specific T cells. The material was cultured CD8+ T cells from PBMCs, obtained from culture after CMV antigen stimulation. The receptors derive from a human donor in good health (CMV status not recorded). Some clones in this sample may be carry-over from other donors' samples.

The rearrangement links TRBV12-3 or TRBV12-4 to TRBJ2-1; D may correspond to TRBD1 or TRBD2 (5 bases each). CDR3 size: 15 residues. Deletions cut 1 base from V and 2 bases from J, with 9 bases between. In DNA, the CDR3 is TGTGCCAGCAGTTTAGGGGACCCACCCTACAATGAGCAGTTCTTC. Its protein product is CASSLGDPPYNEQFF.

The CDR3 DNA reads TGTGCCAGCAGTTATGAGGGACTCTTCCAGTACTTC. It is translated as CASSYEGLFQYF. The V call is TRBV6-2 or TRBV6-3, the J call TRBJ2-5; TRBD2 might be the D (6 bases). Germline CDR1 is MNHEY and CDR2 is SVGEGT. The ends were cut back, 3 bases at V and 10 bases at J, with 12 bases in the middle. The CDR3 totals 12 residues.

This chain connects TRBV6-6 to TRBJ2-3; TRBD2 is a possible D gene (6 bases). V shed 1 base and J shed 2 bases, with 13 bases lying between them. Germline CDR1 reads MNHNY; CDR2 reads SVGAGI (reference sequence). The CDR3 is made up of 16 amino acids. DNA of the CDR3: TGTGCCAGCAGTTACTTCCCCTCGGGGGACACAGATACGCAGTATTTT. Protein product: CASSYFPSGDTDTQYF.

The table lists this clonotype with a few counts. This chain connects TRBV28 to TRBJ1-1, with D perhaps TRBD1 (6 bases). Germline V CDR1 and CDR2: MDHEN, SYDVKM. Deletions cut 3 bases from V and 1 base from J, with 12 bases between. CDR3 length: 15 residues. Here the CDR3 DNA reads TGTGCCAGCAGTTTCCCGAGAGGGGGGAACACTGAAGCTTTCTTT. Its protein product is CASSFPRGGNTEAFF. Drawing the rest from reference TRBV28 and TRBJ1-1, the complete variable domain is DVKVTQSSRYLVKRTGEKVFLECVQDMDHENMFWYRQDPGLGLRLIYFSYDVKMKEKGDIPEGYSVSREKKERFSLILESASTNQTSMYLCASSFPRGGNTEAFFGQGTRLTVV.

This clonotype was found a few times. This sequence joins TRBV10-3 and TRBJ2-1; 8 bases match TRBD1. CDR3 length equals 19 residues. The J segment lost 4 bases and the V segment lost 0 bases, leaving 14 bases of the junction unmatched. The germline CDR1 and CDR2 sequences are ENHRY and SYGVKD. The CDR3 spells CAISESSDSGQGKYNEQFF. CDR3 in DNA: TGTGCCATCAGTGAGTCTTCAGATTCCGGACAGGGCAAATACAATGAGCAGTTCTTC.

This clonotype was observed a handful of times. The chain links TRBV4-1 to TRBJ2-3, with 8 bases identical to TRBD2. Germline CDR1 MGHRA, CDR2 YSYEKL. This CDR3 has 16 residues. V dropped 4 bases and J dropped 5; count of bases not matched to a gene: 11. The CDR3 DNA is TGCGCCAGCAGCCTCGGAAGGACTAGCAGGGGAGATACGCAGTATTTT. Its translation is CASSLGRTSRGDTQYF.

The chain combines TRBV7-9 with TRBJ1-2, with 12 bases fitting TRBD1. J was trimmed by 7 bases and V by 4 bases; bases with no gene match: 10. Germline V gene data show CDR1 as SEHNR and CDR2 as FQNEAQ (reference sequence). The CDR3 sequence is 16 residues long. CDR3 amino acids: CASSSGIGTGGLGYTF. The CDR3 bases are TGTGCCAGCAGCTCGGGTATCGGGACAGGGGGCCTTGGCTACACCTTC.

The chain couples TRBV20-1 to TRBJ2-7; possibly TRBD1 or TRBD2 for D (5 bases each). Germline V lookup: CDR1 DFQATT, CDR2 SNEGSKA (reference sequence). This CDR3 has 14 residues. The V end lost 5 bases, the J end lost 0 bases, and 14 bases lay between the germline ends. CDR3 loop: CSAPHRDLSYEQYF. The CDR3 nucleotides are TGCAGTGCTCCCCACCGGGACCTCTCCTACGAGCAGTACTTC.

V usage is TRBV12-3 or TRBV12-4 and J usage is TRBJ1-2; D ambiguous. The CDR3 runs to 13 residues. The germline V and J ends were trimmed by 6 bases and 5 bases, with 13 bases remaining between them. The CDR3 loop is CASSTAPIYGYTF. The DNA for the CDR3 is TGTGCCAGCAGCACCGCCCCAATTTATGGCTACACCTTC.

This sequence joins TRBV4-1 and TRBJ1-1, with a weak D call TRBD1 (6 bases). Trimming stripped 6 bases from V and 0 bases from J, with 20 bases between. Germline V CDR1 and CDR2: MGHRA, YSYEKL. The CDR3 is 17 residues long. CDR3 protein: CASSLRPGQLVNTEAFF. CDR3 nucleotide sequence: TGCGCCAGCAGTCTAAGGCCGGGACAACTAGTGAACACTGAAGCTTTCTTT.

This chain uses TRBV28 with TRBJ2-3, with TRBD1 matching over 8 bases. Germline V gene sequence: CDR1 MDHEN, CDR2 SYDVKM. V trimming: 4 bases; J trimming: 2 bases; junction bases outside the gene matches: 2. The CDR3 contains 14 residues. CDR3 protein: CASSSGQATDTQYF. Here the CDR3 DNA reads TGTGCCAGCAGTTCGGGACAGGCCACAGATACGCAGTATTTT.

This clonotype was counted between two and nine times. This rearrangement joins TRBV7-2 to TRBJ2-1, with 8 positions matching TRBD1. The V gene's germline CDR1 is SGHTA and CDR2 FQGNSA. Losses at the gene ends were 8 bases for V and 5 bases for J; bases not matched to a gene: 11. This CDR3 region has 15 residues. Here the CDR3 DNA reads TGTGCCAGCGCCTACCGGGACAGGTGGAACAATGAGCAGTTCTTC. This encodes CASAYRDRWNNEQFF.

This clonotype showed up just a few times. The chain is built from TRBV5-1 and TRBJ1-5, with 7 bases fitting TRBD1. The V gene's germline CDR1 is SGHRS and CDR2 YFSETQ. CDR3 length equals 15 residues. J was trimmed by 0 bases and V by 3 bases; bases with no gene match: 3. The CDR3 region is CASSSGDSSNQPQHF. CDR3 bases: TGCGCCAGCAGCTCGGGGGACAGTAGCAATCAGCCCCAGCATTTT. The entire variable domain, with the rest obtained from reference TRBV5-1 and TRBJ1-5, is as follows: KAGVTQTPRYLIKTRGQQVTLSCSPISGHRSVSWYQQTPGQGLQFLFEYFSETQRNKGNFPGRFSGRQFSNSRSEMNVSTLELGDSALYLCASSSGDSSNQPQHFGDGTRLSIL.

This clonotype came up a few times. CDR3 DNA: TGTGCCACCAGCAGAGATGGGGGGCGAAGCAATCAGCCCCAGCATTTT. The encoded protein is CATSRDGGRSNQPQHF. V gene TRBV15 combines with J gene TRBJ1-5, with a tentative D call TRBD1 (6 bases). The germline V gene has CDR1 LNHNV and CDR2 YYDKDF (reference sequence). Trimming stripped 0 bases from V and 1 base from J, with 10 bases between. The CDR3 consists of 16 residues.

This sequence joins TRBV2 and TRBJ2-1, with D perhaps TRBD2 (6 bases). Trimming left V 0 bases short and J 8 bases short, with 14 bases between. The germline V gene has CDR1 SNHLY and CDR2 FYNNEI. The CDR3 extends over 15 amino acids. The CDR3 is CASSEAGLTGDEQFF. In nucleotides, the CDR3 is TGTGCCAGCAGTGAAGCGGGTTTAACGGGGGATGAGCAGTTCTTC.

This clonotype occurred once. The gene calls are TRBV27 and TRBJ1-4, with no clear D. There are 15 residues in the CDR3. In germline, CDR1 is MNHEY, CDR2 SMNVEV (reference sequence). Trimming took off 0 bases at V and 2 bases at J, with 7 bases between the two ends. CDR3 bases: TGTGCCAGCAGTTTATCCCCGGGTACTAATGAAAAACTGTTTTTT. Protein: CASSLSPGTNEKLFF.

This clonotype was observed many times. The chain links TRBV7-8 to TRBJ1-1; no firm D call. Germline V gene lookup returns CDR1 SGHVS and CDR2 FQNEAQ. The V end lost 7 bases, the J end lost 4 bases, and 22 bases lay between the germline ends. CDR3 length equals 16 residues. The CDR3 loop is CASNPRAGSILTEAFF. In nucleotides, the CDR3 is TGTGCCAGCAACCCGAGGGCCGGGAGCATACTCACTGAAGCTTTCTTT.

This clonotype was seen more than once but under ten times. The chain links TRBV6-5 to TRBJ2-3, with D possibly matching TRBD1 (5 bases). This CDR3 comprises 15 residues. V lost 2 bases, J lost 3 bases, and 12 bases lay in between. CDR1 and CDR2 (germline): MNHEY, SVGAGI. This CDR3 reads CASSYGAVVTDTQYF. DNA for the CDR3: TGTGCCAGCAGTTACGGGGCAGTTGTGACAGATACGCAGTATTTT.

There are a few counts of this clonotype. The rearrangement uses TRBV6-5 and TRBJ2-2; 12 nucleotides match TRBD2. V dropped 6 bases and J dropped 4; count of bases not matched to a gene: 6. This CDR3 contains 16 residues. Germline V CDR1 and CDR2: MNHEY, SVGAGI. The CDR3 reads CASRPGLAGITGELFF. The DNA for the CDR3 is TGTGCCAGCAGACCCGGACTAGCGGGGATCACCGGGGAGCTGTTTTTT.

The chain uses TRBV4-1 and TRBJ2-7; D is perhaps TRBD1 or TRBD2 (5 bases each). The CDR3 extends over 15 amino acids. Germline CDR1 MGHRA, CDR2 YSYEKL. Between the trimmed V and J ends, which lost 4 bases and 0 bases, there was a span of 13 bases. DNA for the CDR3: TGCGCCAGCAGCCTACGGGGACCGAGCTCCTACGAGCAGTACTTC. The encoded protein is CASSLRGPSSYEQYF.

As DNA, the CDR3 is TGTGCCAGCAGTGAAGGTGGGGGCATGAACACTGAAGCTTTCTTT. Translating gives CASSEGGGMNTEAFF. This chain connects TRBV6-1 to TRBJ1-1; D possibly corresponds to TRBD1 (6 bases). Germline V gene lookup returns CDR1 MNHNS and CDR2 SASEGT. The CDR3 totals 15 residues. The germline V and J ends were trimmed by 1 base and 0 bases, with 9 bases remaining between them.

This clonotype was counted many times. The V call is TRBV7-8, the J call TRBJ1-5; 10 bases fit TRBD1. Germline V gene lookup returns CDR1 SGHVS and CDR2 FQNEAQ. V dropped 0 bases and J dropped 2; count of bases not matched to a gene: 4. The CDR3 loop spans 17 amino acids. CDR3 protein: CASSLAPGTGGNQPQHF. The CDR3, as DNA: TGTGCCAGCAGCTTAGCCCCCGGGACAGGGGGCAATCAGCCCCAGCATTTT.

Here the CDR3 reads CATSSSFQGLVFDEQFF. The CDR3 DNA follows: TGTGCCACCAGCTCCTCTTTCCAGGGGTTGGTCTTCGATGAGCAGTTCTTC. V and J are TRBV15 and TRBJ2-1; tentatively, D is TRBD1 (6 bases). The CDR3 length is 17 residues. Germline CDR1 and CDR2: LNHNV and YYDKDF (reference sequence). Trimming stripped 5 bases from V and 8 bases from J, with 25 bases between.

This CDR3 reads CASRPDSSPYNEQFF. DNA of the CDR3: TGTGCCAGCAGGCCGGACAGTAGCCCCTACAATGAGCAGTTCTTC. The chain is built from TRBV2 and TRBJ2-1, with TRBD1 as a possible D gene (6 bases). CDR1 and CDR2 (germline): SNHLY, FYNNEI. Trimming removed 6 bases at V and 2 bases at J, with 14 bases between. The CDR3 loop spans 15 amino acids.

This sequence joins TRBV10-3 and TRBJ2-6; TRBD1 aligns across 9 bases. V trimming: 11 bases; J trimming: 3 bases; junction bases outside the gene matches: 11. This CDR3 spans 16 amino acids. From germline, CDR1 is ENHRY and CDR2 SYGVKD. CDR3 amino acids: CACLGQGALGANVLTF. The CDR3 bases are TGTGCCTGCTTGGGACAGGGAGCTCTTGGGGCCAACGTCCTGACTTTC.

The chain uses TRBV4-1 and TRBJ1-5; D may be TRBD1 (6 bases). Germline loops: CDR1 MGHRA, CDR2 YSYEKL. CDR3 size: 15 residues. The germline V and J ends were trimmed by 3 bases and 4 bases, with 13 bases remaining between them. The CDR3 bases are TGCGCCAGCAGCCAGAGTGGGACACCAAATCAGCCCCAGCATTTT. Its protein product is CASSQSGTPNQPQHF.

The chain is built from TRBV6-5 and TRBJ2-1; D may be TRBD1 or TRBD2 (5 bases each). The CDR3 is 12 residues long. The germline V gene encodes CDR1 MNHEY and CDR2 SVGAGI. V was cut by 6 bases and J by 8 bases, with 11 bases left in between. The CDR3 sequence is CASRGPGDEQFF. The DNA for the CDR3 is TGTGCCAGCAGGGGACCTGGGGATGAGCAGTTCTTC.

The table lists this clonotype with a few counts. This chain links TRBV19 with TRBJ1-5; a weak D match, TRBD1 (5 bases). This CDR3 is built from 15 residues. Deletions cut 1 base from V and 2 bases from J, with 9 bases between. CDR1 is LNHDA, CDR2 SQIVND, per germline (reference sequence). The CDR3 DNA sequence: TGTGCCAGTAGTATAGCAGGGACCGGCAATCAGCCCCAGCATTTT. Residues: CASSIAGTGNQPQHF.

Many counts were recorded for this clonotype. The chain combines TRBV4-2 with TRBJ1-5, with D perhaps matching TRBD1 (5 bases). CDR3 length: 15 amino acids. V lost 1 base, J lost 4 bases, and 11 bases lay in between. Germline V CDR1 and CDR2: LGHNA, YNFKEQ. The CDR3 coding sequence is TGTGCCAGCAGCCAAGCCAGGTGGGGGAATCAGCCCCAGCATTTT. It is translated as CASSQARWGNQPQHF.